The 25 T cell receptor beta chains listed next were all sequenced from one sample in a study of regulatory T cells in long-lasting Graves disease. The time point: persistent/refractory GD, antithyroid drugs over 5 years with positive TRAb. The TCR library was prepared using RNA isolated from PBMCs. Both iRepertoire HTBI primers and Arm-PCR of CDR3 regions were used to build the TCR beta libraries. Each CDR3 protein is one row after TCRdb ran MiXCR on the multiplex PCR reads. This repertoire shows 700,000 or so distinct CDR3 sequences, 25% to 30% found once; its top ten account for 42%. This material consisted of peripheral blood mononuclear cells (PBMCs), taken when the disease was refractory, from a patient treated with antithyroid drugs. The receptors derive from a female donor with Graves disease.

The chain recombines TRBV7-9 with TRBJ1-2; D unclear. Germline CDR1 and CDR2: SEHNR and FQNEAQ (reference sequence). Trimming stripped 1 base from V and 2 bases from J, with 11 bases between. The CDR3 is made up of 15 amino acids. The CDR3 coding sequence is TGTGCCAGCAGCTTAGGAAACAACTTCAACTATGGCTACACCTTC. This gives the protein CASSLGNNFNYGYTF.

A remark on this clonotype: The CDR3 carries no conserved terminal phenylalanine or tryptophan, so it likely arises from a read error. This chain links TRBV2 with TRBJ1-1; 9 bases match TRBD1. The CDR3 length is 13 residues. Germline trimming cut 5 bases from V and 3 bases from J; bases unmatched to any gene: 1. From germline, CDR1 is SNHLY and CDR2 FYNNEI. This chain's CDR3 is CASSRDRDTEAFS. The CDR3 DNA sequence: TGTGCCAGCAGTAGGGACAGGGACACTGAAGCTTTCTCT.

The CDR3 coding sequence is TGTGCCAGCAGCTACGTGGGCGGGAACACCGGGGAGCTGTTTTTT. Encoded protein: CASSYVGGNTGELFF. The chain carries TRBV11-2 and TRBJ2-2, with D hard to call. V was clipped by 4 bases and J by 1 base, with 10 bases between them. From germline, CDR1 is SGHAT and CDR2 FQNNGV. This CDR3 is 15 amino acids long.

Here the CDR3 reads CSVYAASGRRNTGELFF. Here the CDR3 DNA reads TGCAGCGTTTACGCGGCTAGCGGGAGAAGGAACACCGGGGAGCTGTTTTTT. V and J are TRBV29-1 and TRBJ2-2; 10 positions match TRBD2. The CDR3 contains 17 residues. The germline V gene encodes CDR1 SQVTM and CDR2 ANQGSEA. Germline trimming cut 5 bases from V and 1 base from J; bases unmatched to any gene: 10.

The chain couples TRBV6-1 to TRBJ2-4; D remains unclear. The CDR3 length is 16 residues. Trimming took off 6 bases at V and 7 bases at J, with 22 bases between the two ends. In germline, CDR1 is MNHNS, CDR2 SASEGT. CDR3 coding DNA: TGTGCCAGCAGCCCCGTAAATCCGGAAGTTTTGAACATTCAGTACTTC. Encoded protein: CASSPVNPEVLNIQYF.

This clonotype has more than one count but fewer than ten. V usage is TRBV28 and J usage is TRBJ1-1, with TRBD1 matching over 7 bases. V was clipped by 2 bases and J by 3 bases; unmatched bases: 6. The CDR3 consists of 15 residues. Per the germline V gene, CDR1 is MDHEN and CDR2 is SYDVKM. The CDR3 loop is CASSLRGTGDTEAFF. DNA for the CDR3: TGTGCCAGCAGTTTAAGGGGCACAGGGGACACTGAAGCTTTCTTT.

Ten or more counts support this clonotype. The chain combines TRBV12-3 or TRBV12-4 with TRBJ1-1; D gene unclear. The CDR3 totals 14 residues. V lost 3 bases and J 3 bases, leaving 11 bases between the germline ends. In DNA form, the CDR3 reads TGTGCCAGCAGTTTTGTGGGAAGGGACACTGAAGCTTTCTTT. Translation gives CASSFVGRDTEAFF.

This clonotype turned up a few times. The chain has TRBV6-5 and TRBJ2-2, with D possibly being TRBD1 or TRBD2 (5 bases each). V was clipped by 3 bases and J by 1 base, with 18 bases between them. Germline V lookup: CDR1 MNHEY, CDR2 SVGAGI. This CDR3 region has 18 residues. CDR3 protein: CASSYEPFRGLNTGELFF. In DNA form, the CDR3 reads TGTGCCAGCAGTTATGAACCGTTCCGGGGCCTGAACACCGGGGAGCTGTTTTTT.

This clonotype was seen only a few times. V gene TRBV6-1 combines with J gene TRBJ1-1; 7 nucleotides agree with TRBD1. Germline values: CDR1 MNHNS, CDR2 SASEGT. The V segment lost 2 bases and the J segment 1 base; nucleotides outside the gene matches: 7. The CDR3 sequence is 16 residues long. CDR3 residues: CASSERRGQTNTEAFF. CDR3 DNA: TGTGCCAGCAGTGAAAGGAGGGGACAGACGAACACTGAAGCTTTCTTT.

This clonotype was seen a handful of times. The rearrangement links TRBV20-1 to TRBJ2-4; D remains unclear. Germline V gives CDR1 DFQATT, CDR2 SNEGSKA (reference sequence). This CDR3 is built from 14 residues. V was trimmed by 3 bases and J by 8 bases, leaving 17 bases between them. CDR3 protein: CSASPLEVTDIQYF. The CDR3 coding sequence is TGCAGTGCTAGCCCCCTCGAGGTTACGGACATTCAGTACTTC.

In this sample, this clonotype turned up many times. The gene calls are TRBV12-3 or TRBV12-4 and TRBJ2-5; possibly TRBD2 for D (5 bases). The CDR3 has 15 residues. The V end was cut by 5 bases, the J end by 2 bases, with 15 bases between. This CDR3 is CASSPDGLSQETQYF. CDR3 DNA sequence: TGTGCCAGCAGTCCCGACGGACTGTCACAAGAGACCCAGTACTTC.

This chain connects TRBV6-1 to TRBJ2-7; either TRBD1 or TRBD2 may supply D (5 bases each). CDR1 and CDR2 from the germline V gene are MNHNS and SASEGT. With 11 bases removed from V and 0 bases from J, the gap between germline ends came to 11 bases. The CDR3 spans 12 residues. The chain's CDR3 is CAGGRSSYEQYF. The CDR3 DNA is TGTGCCGGGGGACGGAGCTCCTACGAGCAGTACTTC.

This clonotype was recorded a few times. The chain combines TRBV12-5 with TRBJ2-1, with TRBD1 matching over 10 bases. The CDR3 totals 14 residues. V lost 2 bases and J lost 9; bases outside the gene matches: 4. Germline CDR1 LGHNT, CDR2 FRNRAP. The CDR3 spells CASGLIRTGGEQFF. As DNA, the CDR3 is TGTGCTAGTGGTTTGATCCGGACAGGGGGTGAGCAGTTCTTC.

Ten or more counts support this clonotype. The V and J genes are TRBV12-3 or TRBV12-4 and TRBJ1-5; 10 positions agree with TRBD1. The CDR3 has 16 amino acids. V gave up 1 base and J gave up 0 bases; unmatched junction bases: 0. CDR3 bases: TGTGCCAGCAGTTTAGGGGACAGGGGTAGCAATCAGCCCCAGCATTTT. Amino acids: CASSLGDRGSNQPQHF.

A remark on this clonotype: Sequence at one end of the junction differs from germline and may be a read error. V and J are TRBV20-1 and TRBJ1-1; TRBD1 agrees at 10 bases. This CDR3 has 11 amino acids. Germline V gene lookup returns CDR1 DFQATT and CDR2 SNEGSKA (reference sequence). CDR3 nucleotides: TGCAGTGCCTCTAGAGGACAGGGGGGCAAGTTT. It encodes CSASRGQGGKF.

This chain joins TRBV6-1 and TRBJ2-1, with 8 positions matching TRBD2. The CDR3 totals 15 residues. The germline V gene has CDR1 MNHNS and CDR2 SASEGT. V lost 5 bases and J lost 8; bases outside the gene matches: 11. CDR3 amino acids: CASSRRLAGYHEQFF. Written as DNA, the CDR3 is TGTGCCAGCAGTCGACGATTAGCGGGATACCATGAGCAGTTCTTC.

V and J are TRBV13 and TRBJ2-6; 11 bases line up with TRBD1. This CDR3 is 19 amino acids long. The germline V gene has CDR1 PRHDT and CDR2 FYEKMQ (reference sequence). J lost 0 bases, V lost 5 bases, and 9 bases had no gene match. The CDR3 loop is CASSQAGTGGSSGANVLTF. The CDR3, as DNA: TGTGCCAGCAGCCAAGCCGGGACAGGGGGATCCTCTGGGGCCAACGTCCTGACTTTC. Supplemented by reference TRBV13 and TRBJ2-6, the full variable domain reads AAGVIQSPRHLIKEKRETATLKCYPIPRHDTVYWYQQGPGQDPQFLISFYEKMQSDKGSIPDRFSAQQFSDYHSELNMSSLELGDSALYFCASSQAGTGGSSGANVLTFGAGSRLTVL.

This clonotype was found many times. This chain links TRBV11-2 with TRBJ2-7; D perhaps matches TRBD1 (5 bases). Deletions cut 0 bases from V and 5 bases from J, with 11 bases between. The CDR3 runs 14 residues. Germline values: CDR1 SGHAT, CDR2 FQNNGV. The chain's CDR3 is CASSLDRAIDEQYF. CDR3 nucleotides: TGTGCCAGCAGCTTAGACAGGGCGATCGACGAGCAGTACTTC.

The genes are TRBV3-1 and TRBJ1-5; D uncertain. The CDR3 consists of 14 residues. V lost 4 bases and J 2 bases, leaving 9 bases between the germline ends. Germline V gene sequence: CDR1 LGHDT, CDR2 YNNKEL (reference sequence). Written as DNA, the CDR3 is TGTGCCAGCAGCCCGAATGTAGGCAATCAGCCCCAGCATTTT. Translation gives CASSPNVGNQPQHF.

The chain carries TRBV12-3 or TRBV12-4 and TRBJ2-2; tentative D call: TRBD1 (5 bases). CDR3 length: 15 amino acids. Trimming left V 7 bases short and J 1 base short, with 13 bases between. The CDR3 DNA sequence: TGTGCCAGCACCCCAGGGTCGCGGAACACCGGGGAGCTGTTTTTT. Its translation is CASTPGSRNTGELFF.

In this sample, this clonotype turned up a few times. V gene TRBV12-3 or TRBV12-4 combines with J gene TRBJ1-2; no clear D. Between the trimmed V and J ends, which lost 1 base and 5 bases, there was a span of 11 bases. CDR3 size: 14 residues. CDR3 sequence (DNA): TGTGCCAGCAGTTTAGGTGGAGTGGAGTATGGCTACACCTTC. This sequence encodes CASSLGGVEYGYTF.

There are a few counts of this clonotype. The rearrangement links TRBV11-2 to TRBJ2-5; 11 bases map to TRBD1. The J segment lost 2 bases and the V segment lost 6 bases, leaving 8 bases of the junction unmatched. CDR1 and CDR2 from the germline V gene are SGHAT and FQNNGV. This CDR3 comprises 16 residues. In DNA form, the CDR3 reads TGTGCCAGCAGGAAAGGACAGGGGGCTTGTCAAGAGACCCAGTACTTC. Protein: CASRKGQGACQETQYF. The full variable domain, with the rest looked up from reference TRBV11-2 and TRBJ2-5, is EAGVAQSPRYKIIEKRQSVAFWCNPISGHATLYWYQQILGQGPKLLIQFQNNGVVDDSQLPKDRFSAERLKGVDSTLKIQPAKLEDSAVYLCASRKGQGACQETQYFGPGTRLLVL.

The chain combines TRBV11-2 with TRBJ2-5; 7 nucleotides match TRBD2. Germline-derived CDR1 and CDR2 are SGHAT and FQNNGV. Unmatched junction bases numbered 5, after V lost 2 bases and J lost 5 bases. The CDR3 spans 14 residues. In DNA form, the CDR3 reads TGTGCCAGCAGCTTATCCCACGGGGGGGAGACCCAGTACTTC. This sequence encodes CASSLSHGGETQYF.

A note on this clonotype: It may be a read error: a sequence one base away is much more abundant. V and J are TRBV6-2 or TRBV6-3 and TRBJ1-1, with unresolved D. V was cut by 2 bases and J by 1 base, with 5 bases left in between. CDR1 is MNHEY and CDR2 is SVGEGT in the germline V gene. The CDR3 sequence is 13 residues long. CDR3 sequence reads: CASSYKGNTEAFF. The DNA for the CDR3 is TGTGCCAGCAGTTACAAGGGGAACACTGAAGCTTTCTTT.

The chain has TRBV7-3 and TRBJ2-5; D uncertain. The V and J ends lost 1 base and 2 bases respectively, with 11 bases between them. This CDR3 comprises 15 residues. CDR1 and CDR2 (germline): SGHTA, FQGTGA. The CDR3 loop is CASSLKSPRQETQYF. CDR3 nucleotide sequence: TGTGCCAGCAGCTTAAAAAGCCCTAGACAAGAGACCCAGTACTTC. Full variable domain (missing parts from reference TRBV7-3 and TRBJ2-5): GAGVSQTPSNKVTEKGKYVELRCDPISGHTALYWYRQSLGQGPEFLIYFQGTGAADDSGLPNDRFFAVRPEGSVSTLKIQRTERGDSAVYLCASSLKSPRQETQYFGPGTRLLVL.